This paragraph reports one TCR beta chain. The sample is drawn from a study of blood T cell repertoires in COVID-19. At the level of the study: Material from acute and convalescent COVID-19 was sourced from the United States, Italy and Spain. Sources were T cells, B-cell-depleted T cells, or PBMCs; the material itself was cDNA or gDNA.

Patients at the Seattle site were enrolled during active infection and followed longitudinally. Original processing notes: Estimated nucleated cell counts came from reference gene primer amplification. Generated by immunoSEQ multiplex PCR, the TCRdb table keeps only in-frame clones and is missing some. D and trimming come from the DNA, and the V and J calls and clone size come from that table. The data show some 94,000 clones, roughly 89% seen once. V lost 1 base and J 9 bases, leaving 16 bases between the germline ends. The CDR3 length is 15 residues. Germline-derived CDR1 and CDR2 are GTSNPN and SVGIG (reference sequence).

The chain employs TRBV30 and TRBJ1-6; possible D gene TRBD1, 5 bases. The sequenced material came from peripheral blood. The receptor comes from a woman in her fifties or sixties with COVID-19, enrolled during active disease. The CDR3 here is CAWSAGPAGGSPLHF. In DNA, the CDR3 is TGTGCCTGGAGTGCCGGACCTGCGGGGGGTTCACCCCTCCACTTT. The full variable domain, its missing parts supplied by reference TRBV30 and TRBJ1-6, is SQTIHQWPATLVQPVGSPLSLECTVEGTSNPNLYWYRQAAGRGLQLLFYSVGIGQISSEVPQNLSASRPQDRQFILSSKKLLLSDSGFYLCAWSAGPAGGSPLHFGNGTRLTVT.